These 17 T cell receptor beta chains were sequenced from one sample in a study of STAT5B mutations in CD4+ large granular lymphocyte leukemia. The repertoire was sequenced with immunoSEQ multiplex PCR; TCRdb's copy has only in-frame clones and lacks some. The data contain 40,000 to 55,000 clones, roughly 80% of them singletons. The specimen was CD4+ T cells from blood buffy coats. These TCRs come from a human donor in good health.

The chain couples TRBV5-1 to TRBJ1-1; the D gene is possibly TRBD1 (5 bases). This CDR3 contains 14 residues. V was clipped by 1 base and J by 7 bases, with 14 bases between them. CDR1 is SGHRS and CDR2 is YFSETQ in the germline V gene. The CDR3 region has the DNA TGCGCCAGCAGCTTGACCGGACAACCTTATGAAGCTTTCTTT. It is translated as CASSLTGQPYEAFF.

This clone was picked up a small number of times. This chain links TRBV11-1 with TRBJ2-7; maybe TRBD1 (7 bases). CDR1 and CDR2 from the germline V gene are SGHAT and FQDESV (reference sequence). CDR3 size: 14 residues. Trimming shortened V by 5 bases and J by 5 bases, and 16 bases separated the two germline ends. CDR3 loop: CASSRRGTDDEQYF. The CDR3, as DNA: TGTGCCAGCAGCCGTCGGGGGACAGACGACGAGCAGTACTTC.

The J gene is TRBJ2-2, the V gene TRBV5-6; D not certain. The length of the CDR3 is 15 residues. Trimming took 5 bases from V and 3 from J, leaving 14 bases between them. Germline V gene data show CDR1 as SGHDT and CDR2 as YYEEEE. CDR3 DNA sequence: TGTGCCAGCAGGTTGATAGGGAAATACACCGGGGAGCTGTTTTTT. Protein product: CASRLIGKYTGELFF.

The chain combines TRBV10-3 with TRBJ2-6; D is ambiguous. The CDR3 consists of 15 residues. Germline V lookup: CDR1 ENHRY, CDR2 SYGVKD. With 6 bases removed from V and 0 bases from J, the gap between germline ends came to 9 bases. The CDR3 loop reads CAISTSGSGANVLTF. For the CDR3, the DNA is TGTGCCATCAGCACGTCAGGCTCTGGGGCCAACGTCCTGACTTTC.

This clone has a single count. The genes are TRBV27 and TRBJ2-3, with 12 bases matching TRBD2. Germline CDR1 and CDR2: MNHEY and SMNVEV (reference sequence). This CDR3 has 16 residues. Trimming cost V 5 bases and J 3 bases; bases outside gene matches: 6. CDR3 protein: CASSRLAGVPTDTQYF. The CDR3 DNA reads as TGTGCCAGCAGTAGACTAGCGGGAGTCCCGACAGATACGCAGTATTTT.

This chain uses TRBV5-4 with TRBJ2-5, with 7 nucleotides matching TRBD1. This CDR3 spans 14 amino acids. CDR1 and CDR2 (germline): SGHNT, YYREEE (reference sequence). The V and J ends lost 2 bases and 5 bases, in that order; junction bases with no gene match: 6. The CDR3 loop is CASSLEGGGETQYF. Written as DNA, the CDR3 is TGTGCCAGCAGCTTAGAAGGGGGCGGGGAGACCCAGTACTTC.

The chain couples TRBV5-4 to TRBJ1-2; 7 bases are a match to TRBD1. V was pared by 2 bases and J by 3 bases, with 4 bases of the junction left unmatched. Germline CDR1 reads SGHNT; CDR2 reads YYREEE (reference sequence). The CDR3 sequence is 14 residues long. This CDR3 is CASSLSTGDYGYTF. Here the CDR3 DNA reads TGTGCCAGCAGCTTATCAACAGGGGACTATGGCTACACCTTC.

The V and J genes are TRBV18 and TRBJ2-7, with D possibly called TRBD1 or TRBD2 (5 bases each). The CDR3 length is 15 residues. Germline assignment: CDR1 KGHSH and CDR2 LQKENI. V was pared by 4 bases and J by 0 bases, with 13 bases between. CDR3 coding DNA: TGTGCCAGCTCACAGGGACCGGTCCTCTCCTACGAGCAGTACTTC. Translated, it gives CASSQGPVLSYEQYF. The whole variable domain, remainder taken from reference TRBV18 and TRBJ2-7, is NAGVMQNPRHLVRRRGQEARLRCSPMKGHSHVYWYRQLPEEGLKFMVYLQKENIIDESGMPKERFSAEFPKEGPSILRIQQVVRGDSAAYFCASSQGPVLSYEQYFGPGTRLTVT.

V is TRBV23-1 and J is TRBJ2-2, with no clear D. TRBV23-1 falls under the ORF class, with uncertain function. Trimming took 2 bases from V and 0 from J, leaving 4 bases between them. The CDR3 has 14 amino acids. The CDR3 loop is CASSQDPNTGELFF. CDR3 coding DNA: TGCGCCAGCAGTCAAGACCCGAACACCGGGGAGCTGTTTTTT.

This clone was recorded only once. The genes are TRBV29-1 and TRBJ1-2, with 9 positions matching TRBD1. The CDR3 extends over 15 amino acids. Per germline, CDR1 SQVTM and CDR2 ANQGSEA. Trimming cost V 3 bases and J 3 bases; bases outside gene matches: 8. The CDR3 loop reads CSVEVRGDRDYGYTF. The CDR3 DNA reads as TGCAGCGTTGAGGTCAGGGGGGACAGGGACTATGGCTACACCTTC.

This chain connects TRBV11-2 to TRBJ2-2; 12 bases are a match to TRBD2. V gave up 5 bases and J gave up 4 bases; unmatched junction bases: 11. The V gene's germline CDR1 is SGHAT and CDR2 FQNNGV. The CDR3 contains 18 residues. The CDR3 nucleotides read TGTGCCAGCAGCACTAGCGGGAGGACGTCTCGTGGCACCGGGGAGCTGTTTTTT. Translated: CASSTSGRTSRGTGELFF.

This rearrangement joins TRBV28 to TRBJ1-5; 10 nucleotides align to TRBD1. This CDR3 has 14 amino acids. CDR1 is MDHEN and CDR2 is SYDVKM in the germline V gene. V lost 3 bases and J lost 6; bases outside the gene matches: 2. The CDR3 region has the DNA TGTGCCAGCAGTTTCGGACAGGGGGTTCAGCCCCAGCATTTT. This encodes CASSFGQGVQPQHF.

The V and J genes are TRBV5-1 and TRBJ2-3; no definite D call. V was pared by 3 bases and J by 0 bases, with 8 bases between. The CDR3 is 14 amino acids. Per germline, CDR1 SGHRS and CDR2 YFSETQ. The DNA for the CDR3 is TGCGCCAGCAGCTCCGGGCTTAGCACAGATACGCAGTATTTT. Its protein is CASSSGLSTDTQYF.

The CDR3 loop is CASSLEGRKQETQYF. The CDR3 DNA reads as TGTGCCAGCAGCTTAGAAGGGCGGAAACAAGAGACCCAGTACTTC. The chain links TRBV11-3 to TRBJ2-5; D is undetermined. Germline-derived CDR1 and CDR2 are SGHNT and YENEEA. Trimming shortened V by 0 bases and J by 2 bases, and 10 bases separated the two germline ends. The CDR3 runs to 15 residues.

This chain uses TRBV21-1 with TRBJ2-4; the DNA was not used to check the table's D call, TRBD1. TRBV21-1 is a known pseudogene. The CDR3 spans 16 residues. CDR3 in amino acids: CASSKASGRGPDIQYF. The DNA of the CDR3 is TGTGCCAGCAGCAAAGCTTCGGGCAGGGGGCCGGACATTCAGTACTTC.

J is TRBJ1-2 and V is TRBV6-5, with TRBD1 as a possible D gene (5 bases). The CDR3 totals 14 residues. Deletions cut 5 bases from V and 4 bases from J, with 14 bases between. Germline lookup yields CDR1 MNHEY and CDR2 SVGAGI. The CDR3 region is CASSDSRAPYGYTF. The CDR3 DNA reads TGTGCCAGCAGTGACAGCCGAGCCCCCTATGGCTACACCTTC.

The V and J genes are TRBV9 and TRBJ1-1, with TRBD1 identical over 9 bases. The germline CDR1 and CDR2 sequences are SGDLS and YYNGEE. The CDR3 loop spans 15 amino acids. V dropped 4 bases and J dropped 1; count of bases not matched to a gene: 5. In DNA, the CDR3 is TGTGCCAGCAGCCCCAGGGGACAGGGGAACACTGAAGCTTTCTTT. Its protein is CASSPRGQGNTEAFF.